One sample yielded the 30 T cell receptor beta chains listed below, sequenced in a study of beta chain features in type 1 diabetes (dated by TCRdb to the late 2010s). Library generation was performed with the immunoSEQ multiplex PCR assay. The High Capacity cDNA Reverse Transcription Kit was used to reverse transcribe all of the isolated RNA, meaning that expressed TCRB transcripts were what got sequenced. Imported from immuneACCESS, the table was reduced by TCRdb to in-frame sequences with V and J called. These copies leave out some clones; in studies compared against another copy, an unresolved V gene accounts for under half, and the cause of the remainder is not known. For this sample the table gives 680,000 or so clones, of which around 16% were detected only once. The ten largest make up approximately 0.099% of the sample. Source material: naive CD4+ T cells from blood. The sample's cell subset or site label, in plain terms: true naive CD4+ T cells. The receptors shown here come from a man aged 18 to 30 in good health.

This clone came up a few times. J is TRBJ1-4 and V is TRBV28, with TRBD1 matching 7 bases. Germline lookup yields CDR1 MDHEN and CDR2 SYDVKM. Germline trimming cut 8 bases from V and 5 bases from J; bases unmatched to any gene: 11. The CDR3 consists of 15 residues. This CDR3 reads CASATGQLRNEKLFF. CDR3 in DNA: TGTGCCAGCGCAACGGGACAGCTTAGAAATGAAAAACTGTTTTTT.

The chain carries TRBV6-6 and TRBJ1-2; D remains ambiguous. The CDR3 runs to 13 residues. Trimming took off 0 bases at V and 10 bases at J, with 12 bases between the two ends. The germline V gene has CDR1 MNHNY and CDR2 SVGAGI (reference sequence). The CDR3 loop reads CASSYSSDRAYTF. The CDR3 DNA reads TGTGCCAGCAGTTACTCGTCTGACCGCGCCTACACCTTC.

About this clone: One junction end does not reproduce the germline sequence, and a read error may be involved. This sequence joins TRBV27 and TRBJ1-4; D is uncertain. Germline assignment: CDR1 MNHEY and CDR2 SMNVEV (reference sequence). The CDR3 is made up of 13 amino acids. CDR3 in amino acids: CASSFRAQERLFF. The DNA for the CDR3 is TGTGCCAGCAGTTTCAGAGCCCAAGAAAGACTGTTTTTT.

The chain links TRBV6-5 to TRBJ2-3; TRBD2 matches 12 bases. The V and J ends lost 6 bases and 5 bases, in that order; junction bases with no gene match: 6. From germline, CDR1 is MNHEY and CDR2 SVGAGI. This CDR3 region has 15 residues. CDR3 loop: CASRSPGLAGDTQYF. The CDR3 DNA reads TGTGCCAGCAGATCTCCGGGACTAGCGGGAGATACGCAGTATTTT.

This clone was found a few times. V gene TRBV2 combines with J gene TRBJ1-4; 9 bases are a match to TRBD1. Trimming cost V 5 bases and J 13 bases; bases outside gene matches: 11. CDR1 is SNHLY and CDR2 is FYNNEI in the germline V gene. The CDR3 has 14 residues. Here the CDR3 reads CASSLDRGNSGLFF. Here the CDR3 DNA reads TGTGCCAGCAGTTTGGACAGGGGAAACAGCGGACTGTTTTTT.

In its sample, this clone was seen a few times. CDR3 in amino acids: CASSQVPGHEAFF. CDR3 nucleotide sequence: TGTGCCAGCAGTCAAGTCCCAGGACATGAAGCTTTCTTT. The V and J genes are TRBV7-2 and TRBJ1-1; maybe TRBD1 (5 bases). The length of the CDR3 is 13 residues. The germline V gene has CDR1 SGHTA and CDR2 FQGNSA. With 6 bases removed from V and 7 bases from J, the gap between germline ends came to 15 bases.

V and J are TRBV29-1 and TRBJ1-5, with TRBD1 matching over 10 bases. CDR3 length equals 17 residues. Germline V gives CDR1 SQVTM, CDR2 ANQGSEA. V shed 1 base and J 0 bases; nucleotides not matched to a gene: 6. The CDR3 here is CSVEVGDRGYSNQPQHF. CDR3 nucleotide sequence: TGCAGCGTTGAAGTGGGGGACAGGGGCTATAGCAATCAGCCCCAGCATTTT. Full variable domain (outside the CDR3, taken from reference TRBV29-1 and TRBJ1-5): SAVISQKPSRDICQRGTSLTIQCQVDSQVTMMFWYRQQPGQSLTLIATANQGSEATYESGFVIDKFPISRPNLTFSTLTVSNMSPEDSSIYLCSVEVGDRGYSNQPQHFGDGTRLSIL.

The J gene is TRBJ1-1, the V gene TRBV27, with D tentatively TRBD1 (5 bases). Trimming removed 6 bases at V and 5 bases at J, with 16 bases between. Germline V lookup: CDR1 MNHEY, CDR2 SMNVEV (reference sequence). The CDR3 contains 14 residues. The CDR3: CASSQAGGTTEAFF. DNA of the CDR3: TGTGCCAGCAGCCAAGCGGGGGGTACGACTGAAGCTTTCTTT.

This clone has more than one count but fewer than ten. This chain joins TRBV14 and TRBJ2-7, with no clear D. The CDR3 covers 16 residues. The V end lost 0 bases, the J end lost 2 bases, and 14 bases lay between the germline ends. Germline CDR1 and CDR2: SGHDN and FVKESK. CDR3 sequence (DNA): TGTGCCAGCAGCCAAGATTTGGGCAGGCAGACCTACGAGCAGTACTTC. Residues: CASSQDLGRQTYEQYF.

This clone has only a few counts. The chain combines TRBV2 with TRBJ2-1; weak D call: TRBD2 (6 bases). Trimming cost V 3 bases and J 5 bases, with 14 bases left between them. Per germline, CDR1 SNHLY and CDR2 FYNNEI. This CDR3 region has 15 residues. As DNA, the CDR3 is TGTGCCAGCAGTGAGGAACTAGCCCCCCACAATGAGCAGTTCTTC. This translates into CASSEELAPHNEQFF.

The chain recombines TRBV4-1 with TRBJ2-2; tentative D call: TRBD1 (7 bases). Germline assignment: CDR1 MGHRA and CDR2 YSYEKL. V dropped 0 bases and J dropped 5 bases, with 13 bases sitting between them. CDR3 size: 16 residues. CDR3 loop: CASSQDLQGGTGELFF. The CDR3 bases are TGCGCCAGCAGCCAAGATCTCCAGGGGGGAACCGGGGAGCTGTTTTTT.

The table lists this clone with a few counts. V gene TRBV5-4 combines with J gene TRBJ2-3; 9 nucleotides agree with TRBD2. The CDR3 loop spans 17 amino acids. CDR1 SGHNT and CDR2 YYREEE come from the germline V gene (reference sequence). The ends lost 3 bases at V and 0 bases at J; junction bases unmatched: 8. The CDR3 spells CASSSGRREGSTDTQYF. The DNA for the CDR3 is TGTGCCAGCAGCTCCGGCCGGCGGGAGGGGAGCACAGATACGCAGTATTTT.

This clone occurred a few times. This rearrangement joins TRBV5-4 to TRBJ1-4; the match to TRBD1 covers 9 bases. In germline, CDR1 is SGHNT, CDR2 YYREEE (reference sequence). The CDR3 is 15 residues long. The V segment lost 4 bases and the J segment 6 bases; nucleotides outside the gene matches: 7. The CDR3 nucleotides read TGTGCCAGCAGCCCTTACAGGGGGCGCGATGAAAAACTGTTTTTT. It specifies CASSPYRGRDEKLFF.

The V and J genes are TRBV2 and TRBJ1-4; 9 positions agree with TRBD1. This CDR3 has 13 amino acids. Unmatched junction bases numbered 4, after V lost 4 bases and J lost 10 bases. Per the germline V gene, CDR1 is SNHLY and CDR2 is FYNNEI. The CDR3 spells CASSAQDRGKLFF. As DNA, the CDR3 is TGTGCCAGCAGTGCACAGGACAGGGGAAAACTGTTTTTT.

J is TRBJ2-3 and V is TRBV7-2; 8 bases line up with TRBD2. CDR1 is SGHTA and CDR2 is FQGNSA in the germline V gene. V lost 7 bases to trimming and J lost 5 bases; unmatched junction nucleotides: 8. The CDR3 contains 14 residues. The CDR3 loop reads CASTPGGVIDTQYF. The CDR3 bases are TGTGCCAGCACCCCCGGGGGGGTAATAGATACGCAGTATTTT. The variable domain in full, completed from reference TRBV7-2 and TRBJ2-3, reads GAGVSQSPSNKVTEKGKDVELRCDPISGHTALYWYRQSLGQGLEFLIYFQGNSAPDKSGLPSDRFSAERTGGSVSTLTIQRTQQEDSAVYLCASTPGGVIDTQYFGPGTRLTVL.

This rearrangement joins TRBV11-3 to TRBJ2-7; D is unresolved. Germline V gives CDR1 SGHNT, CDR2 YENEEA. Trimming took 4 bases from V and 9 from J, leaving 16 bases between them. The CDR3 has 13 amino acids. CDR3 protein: CASSSDGGNRQYF. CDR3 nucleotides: TGTGCCAGCAGCTCGGACGGTGGTAACCGGCAGTACTTC.

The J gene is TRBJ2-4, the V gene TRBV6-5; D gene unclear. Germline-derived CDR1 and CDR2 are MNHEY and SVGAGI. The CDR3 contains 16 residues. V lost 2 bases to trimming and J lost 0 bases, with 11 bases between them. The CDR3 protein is CASSYRLVSAKNIQYF. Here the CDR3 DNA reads TGTGCCAGCAGTTACAGGCTTGTCTCAGCCAAAAACATTCAGTACTTC.

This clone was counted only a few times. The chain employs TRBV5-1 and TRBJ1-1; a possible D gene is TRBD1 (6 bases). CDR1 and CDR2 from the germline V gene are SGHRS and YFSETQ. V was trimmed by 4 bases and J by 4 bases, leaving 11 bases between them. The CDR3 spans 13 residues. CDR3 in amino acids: CASSLRGFTEAFF. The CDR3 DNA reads TGCGCCAGCAGCCTGAGGGGGTTCACTGAAGCTTTCTTT.

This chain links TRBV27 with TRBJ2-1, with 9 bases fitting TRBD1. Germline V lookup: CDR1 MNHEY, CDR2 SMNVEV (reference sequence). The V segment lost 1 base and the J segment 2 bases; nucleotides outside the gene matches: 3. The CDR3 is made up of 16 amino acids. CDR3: CASSLFRQGAYNEQFF. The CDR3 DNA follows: TGTGCCAGCAGTTTATTCCGACAGGGGGCCTACAATGAGCAGTTCTTC.

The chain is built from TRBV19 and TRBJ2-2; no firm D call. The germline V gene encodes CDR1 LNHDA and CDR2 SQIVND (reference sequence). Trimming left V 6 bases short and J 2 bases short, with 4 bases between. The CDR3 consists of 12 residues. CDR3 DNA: TGTGCCAGTAGATATAACACCGGGGAGCTGTTTTTT. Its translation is CASRYNTGELFF.

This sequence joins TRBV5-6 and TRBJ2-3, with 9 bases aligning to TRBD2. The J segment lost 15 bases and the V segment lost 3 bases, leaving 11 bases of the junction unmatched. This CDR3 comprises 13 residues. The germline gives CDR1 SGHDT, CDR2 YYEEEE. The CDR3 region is CASSYGRSGSSYF. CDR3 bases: TGTGCCAGCAGCTATGGGCGTAGCGGGAGTTCCTATTTT. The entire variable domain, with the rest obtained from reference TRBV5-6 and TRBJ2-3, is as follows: DAGVTQSPTHLIKTRGQQVTLRCSPKSGHDTVSWYQQALGQGPQFIFQYYEEEERQRGNFPDRFSGHQFPNYSSELNVNALLLGDSALYLCASSYGRSGSSYFGPGTRLTVL.

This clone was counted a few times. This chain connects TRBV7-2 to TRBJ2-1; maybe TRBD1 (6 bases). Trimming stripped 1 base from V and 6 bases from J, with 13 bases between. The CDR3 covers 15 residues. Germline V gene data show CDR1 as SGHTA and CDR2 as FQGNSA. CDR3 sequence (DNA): TGTGCCAGCAGCTTAGGGACAAGGGGGAGCAATGAGCAGTTCTTC. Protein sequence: CASSLGTRGSNEQFF.

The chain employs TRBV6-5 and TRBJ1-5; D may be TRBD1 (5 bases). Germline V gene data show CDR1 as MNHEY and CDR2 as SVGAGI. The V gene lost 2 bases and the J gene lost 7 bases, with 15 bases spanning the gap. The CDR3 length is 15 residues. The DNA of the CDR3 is TGTGCCAGCAGTTACAATGGGCAGGGTGGCCAGCCCCAGCATTTT. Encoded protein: CASSYNGQGGQPQHF.

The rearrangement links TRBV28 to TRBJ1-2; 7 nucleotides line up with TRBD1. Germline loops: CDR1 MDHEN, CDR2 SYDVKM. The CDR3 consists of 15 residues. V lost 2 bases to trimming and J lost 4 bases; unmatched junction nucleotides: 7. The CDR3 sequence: CASSLTRGASYGYTF. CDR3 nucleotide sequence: TGTGCCAGCAGTTTAACCAGGGGGGCCTCCTATGGCTACACCTTC.

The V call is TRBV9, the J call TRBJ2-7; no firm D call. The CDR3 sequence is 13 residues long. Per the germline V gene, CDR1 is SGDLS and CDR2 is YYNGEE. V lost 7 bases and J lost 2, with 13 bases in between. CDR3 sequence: CASGRTYAYEQYF. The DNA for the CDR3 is TGTGCCAGCGGTCGGACGTACGCCTACGAGCAGTACTTC. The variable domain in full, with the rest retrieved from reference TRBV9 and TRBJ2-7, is DSGVTQTPKHLITATGQRVTLRCSPRSGDLSVYWYQQSLDQGLQFLIQYYNGEERAKGNILERFSAQQFPDLHSELNLSSLELGDSALYFCASGRTYAYEQYFGPGTRLTVT.

CDR3 loop: CASRKQGAGNTIYF. DNA for the CDR3: TGTGCCAGCAGAAAACAGGGGGCTGGAAACACCATATATTTT. The chain employs TRBV2 and TRBJ1-3; TRBD1 matches at 8 bases. This CDR3 comprises 14 residues. With V trimmed by 6 bases and J by 2 bases, 3 bases remained unmatched. The V gene's germline CDR1 is SNHLY and CDR2 FYNNEI.

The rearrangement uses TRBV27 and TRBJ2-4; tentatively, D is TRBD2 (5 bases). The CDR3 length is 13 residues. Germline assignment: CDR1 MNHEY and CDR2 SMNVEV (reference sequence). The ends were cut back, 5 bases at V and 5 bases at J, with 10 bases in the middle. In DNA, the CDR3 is TGTGCCAGCAGTCGGGGAGTAGAAAACATTCAGTACTTC. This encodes CASSRGVENIQYF.

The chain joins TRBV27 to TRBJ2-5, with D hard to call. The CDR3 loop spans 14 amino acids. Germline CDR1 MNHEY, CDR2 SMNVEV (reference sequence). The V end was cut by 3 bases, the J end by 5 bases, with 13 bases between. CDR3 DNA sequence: TGTGCCAGCAGTTTGTTGGGGTTCCGGGAGACCCAGTACTTC. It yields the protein CASSLLGFRETQYF.

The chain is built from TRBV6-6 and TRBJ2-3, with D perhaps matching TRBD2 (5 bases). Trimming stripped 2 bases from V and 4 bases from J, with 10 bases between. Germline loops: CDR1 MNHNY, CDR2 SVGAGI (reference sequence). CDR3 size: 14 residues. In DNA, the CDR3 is TGTGCCAGCAGTTACCCCTCCGGGGCAGATACGCAGTATTTT. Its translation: CASSYPSGADTQYF.

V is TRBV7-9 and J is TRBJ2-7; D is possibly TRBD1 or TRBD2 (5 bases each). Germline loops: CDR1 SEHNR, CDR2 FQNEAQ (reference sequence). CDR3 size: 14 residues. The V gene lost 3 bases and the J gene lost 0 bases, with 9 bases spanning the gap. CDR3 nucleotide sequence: TGTGCCAGCAGCTTTACCGGGGCCTCCTACGAGCAGTACTTC. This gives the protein CASSFTGASYEQYF.